The entry below describes one T cell receptor beta chain. This sample is drawn from a study of blood T cell repertoires in COVID-19. The germline gives CDR1 SGHRS, CDR2 YFSETQ. V lost 1 base and J lost 1, with 5 bases in between. The length of the CDR3 is 13 residues. Here immunoSEQ multiplex PCR was the method, and the copy in TCRdb shows in-frame clones only, minus some. Of 180,000 or so clones in the sample, approximately 80% were seen once. Sequencing used PBMCs or T cells enriched from blood (not recorded which). The TCR was taken from a man aged 60 to 75 who had been exposed to COVID-19. The chain has TRBV5-1 and TRBJ1-1; unclear D gene. For the CDR3, the DNA is TGCGCCAGCAGCTTGCAGGCGAACACTGAAGCTTTCTTT. It specifies CASSLQANTEAFF.